This entry lists 25 T cell receptor beta chains sequenced from one sample in a study of CD8+ T cells in alopecia areata. Extracted RNA was reverse transcribed, and the resulting cDNA served as sequencing template. Assay: immunoSEQ multiplex PCR; the TCRdb copy retains only in-frame clones and omits some. The data show roughly 280,000 clones, over 45% seen once. Specified treatment: oral pan-JAK inhibitor, 5-10 mg twice daily. This specimen consisted of CD4+ T cells sorted from blood, obtained between weeks 51 and 54, from a patient treated with tofacitinib. The receptors come from a human donor with alopecia areata.

The J gene is TRBJ2-6, the V gene TRBV7-6; D could derive from TRBD1 or TRBD2 (5 bases each). Trimming cost V 5 bases and J 2 bases, with 13 bases left between them. The germline CDR1 and CDR2 sequences are SGHVS and FNYEAQ. The CDR3 runs to 16 residues. The DNA for the CDR3 is TGTGCCAGCAGCATGGCAGGGAGCACTGGGGCCAACGTCCTGACTTTC. It codes for CASSMAGSTGANVLTF.

Note on this clone: This sample includes further DNA sequences coding for the same CDR3. The J gene is TRBJ2-1, the V gene TRBV29-1, with D perhaps assigned TRBD1 or TRBD2 (5 bases each). Germline CDR1 is SQVTM and CDR2 is ANQGSEA. The CDR3 loop spans 11 amino acids. V was cut by 6 bases and J by 2 bases, with 5 bases left in between. The CDR3 DNA reads as TGCAGCGTGGGGGCCTACAATGAGCAGTTCTTC. Its protein product is CSVGAYNEQFF.

This chain links TRBV29-1 with TRBJ2-5; D perhaps matches TRBD1 (6 bases). The CDR3 is made up of 14 amino acids. Germline assignment: CDR1 SQVTM and CDR2 ANQGSEA. V was cut by 5 bases and J by 1 base, with 14 bases left in between. The CDR3 reads CSVKPQGSQETQYF. The CDR3 region has the DNA TGCAGCGTTAAACCACAGGGCTCCCAAGAGACCCAGTACTTC. Based on the CDR3 plus reference TRBV29-1 and TRBJ2-5, the full variable domain is SAVISQKPSRDICQRGTSLTIQCQVDSQVTMMFWYRQQPGQSLTLIATANQGSEATYESGFVIDKFPISRPNLTFSTLTVSNMSPEDSSIYLCSVKPQGSQETQYFGPGTRLLVL.

This clone was seen a few times. V gene TRBV19 combines with J gene TRBJ1-1; D gene unclear. CDR1 is LNHDA and CDR2 is SQIVND in the germline V gene (reference sequence). V lost 6 bases and J lost 1, with 12 bases in between. The CDR3 loop spans 14 amino acids. CDR3 in DNA: TGTGCCAGTAGACCATCATGGGGGAACACTGAAGCTTTCTTT. Translating it yields CASRPSWGNTEAFF.

CDR3 amino acids: CSVVGGSGANVLTF. CDR3 nucleotides: TGCAGCGTTGTAGGGGGCTCTGGGGCCAACGTCCTGACTTTC. The chain combines TRBV29-1 with TRBJ2-6, with D maybe TRBD1 (6 bases). Between the trimmed V and J ends, which lost 4 bases and 0 bases, there was a span of 7 bases. The CDR3 is 14 residues long. Germline CDR1 reads SQVTM; CDR2 reads ANQGSEA.

This chain connects TRBV7-9 to TRBJ1-1; no clear D gene. From germline, CDR1 is SEHNR and CDR2 FQNEAQ (reference sequence). Trimming took off 11 bases at V and 9 bases at J, with 16 bases between the two ends. The CDR3 has 11 amino acids. CDR3 amino acids: CALLASSQAFF. In DNA, the CDR3 is TGTGCCCTCCTGGCTTCGTCGCAAGCTTTCTTT.

The chain is built from TRBV5-1 and TRBJ2-6; D unclear. Deletions cut 4 bases from V and 0 bases from J, with 8 bases between. Germline V lookup: CDR1 SGHRS, CDR2 YFSETQ. The CDR3 runs to 15 residues. The CDR3 bases are TGCGCCAGCAGCGTCGAGGACTCTGGGGCCAACGTCCTGACTTTC. This translates into CASSVEDSGANVLTF.

The chain recombines TRBV29-1 with TRBJ2-5, with D possibly being TRBD1 (5 bases). The germline V gene has CDR1 SQVTM and CDR2 ANQGSEA. The CDR3 runs 13 residues. The V gene lost 1 base and the J gene lost 2 bases, with 8 bases spanning the gap. The CDR3 sequence is CSVEVNRQETQYF. The CDR3 region has the DNA TGCAGCGTTGAAGTGAACAGGCAAGAGACCCAGTACTTC.

This clone was seen only once. The V and J genes are TRBV6-1 and TRBJ1-6, with D hard to call. V lost 6 bases and J 11 bases, leaving 8 bases between the germline ends. Germline CDR1 and CDR2: MNHNS and SASEGT. This CDR3 is built from 11 residues. The CDR3 region has the DNA TGTGCCAGCAGGTGGGAGACACCCCTCCACTTT. It encodes CASRWETPLHF.

V and J are TRBV5-1 and TRBJ2-7; D might be TRBD1 (6 bases). CDR1 is SGHRS and CDR2 is YFSETQ in the germline V gene. The CDR3 has 16 amino acids. V lost 4 bases to trimming and J lost 0 bases, with 17 bases between them. CDR3 sequence (DNA): TGCGCCAGCAGCGTACAGGGTAGGGGAACCTCCTACGAGCAGTACTTC. Amino acids: CASSVQGRGTSYEQYF.

J is TRBJ2-7 and V is TRBV7-2; D gene ambiguous. Between the trimmed V and J ends, which lost 9 bases and 3 bases, there was a span of 9 bases. The germline V gene encodes CDR1 SGHTA and CDR2 FQGNSA. This CDR3 spans 11 amino acids. In nucleotides, the CDR3 is TGTGCCAGTAGTACGTTCTACGAGCAGTACTTC. This encodes CASSTFYEQYF.

The table lists this clone with a few counts. This chain joins TRBV29-1 and TRBJ2-3; D is perhaps TRBD1 (5 bases). The CDR3 loop spans 11 amino acids. Germline values: CDR1 SQVTM, CDR2 ANQGSEA. V was shortened by 3 bases and J by 13 bases, with 14 bases between the two germline ends. For the CDR3, the DNA is TGCAGCGTTGATAGGTCTGGGGCGGAGTATTTT. It yields the protein CSVDRSGAEYF.

The chain carries TRBV11-2 and TRBJ2-5; a weak D match, TRBD2 (6 bases). Germline loops: CDR1 SGHAT, CDR2 FQNNGV. The CDR3 spans 14 residues. Trimming pared 4 bases from V and 5 bases from J, leaving 14 bases between. The CDR3 nucleotides read TGTGCCAGCAGCTGGCCGGGACTCTTGGAGACCCAGTACTTC. Encoded protein: CASSWPGLLETQYF. Complete variable domain (other parts from reference TRBV11-2 and TRBJ2-5): EAGVAQSPRYKIIEKRQSVAFWCNPISGHATLYWYQQILGQGPKLLIQFQNNGVVDDSQLPKDRFSAERLKGVDSTLKIQPAKLEDSAVYLCASSWPGLLETQYFGPGTRLLVL.

This clone was seen more than once but under ten times. The CDR3 protein is CASSSGDSSYNEQFF. CDR3 nucleotides: TGTGCCAGTAGTAGCGGGGATAGCTCCTACAATGAGCAGTTCTTC. The chain links TRBV19 to TRBJ2-1; tentative D call: TRBD2 (6 bases). The CDR3 length is 15 residues. Between the trimmed V and J ends, which lost 4 bases and 0 bases, there was a span of 10 bases. Looked up from germline, CDR1 is LNHDA and CDR2 is SQIVND (reference sequence).

J is TRBJ1-2 and V is TRBV2; a possible D gene is TRBD1 (5 bases). V was cut by 5 bases and J by 7 bases, with 14 bases left in between. CDR1 is SNHLY and CDR2 is FYNNEI in the germline V gene. This CDR3 has 13 residues. The DNA for the CDR3 is TGTGCCAGCAGTCTACAGGAGCGTGGTGGCTACACCTTC. Its translation is CASSLQERGGYTF. Drawing the rest from reference TRBV2 and TRBJ1-2, the complete variable domain is EPEVTQTPSHQVTQMGQEVILRCVPISNHLYFYWYRQILGQKVEFLVSFYNNEISEKSEIFDDQFSVERPDGSNFTLKIRSTKLEDSAMYFCASSLQERGGYTFGSGTRLTVV.

The sample holds a few counts of this clone. The V and J genes are TRBV7-9 and TRBJ2-7, with 8 bases fitting TRBD1. The germline CDR1 and CDR2 sequences are SEHNR and FQNEAQ (reference sequence). The ends lost 4 bases at V and 4 bases at J; junction bases unmatched: 6. The CDR3 loop spans 14 amino acids. The CDR3 region has the DNA TGTGCCAGCAGCTGGACAGGGAGAACGTACGAGCAGTACTTC. Its translation: CASSWTGRTYEQYF.

V and J are TRBV30 and TRBJ2-7; D unresolved. The germline CDR1 and CDR2 sequences are GTSNPN and SVGIG (reference sequence). The CDR3 has 11 residues. The V gene lost 3 bases and the J gene lost 6 bases, with 9 bases spanning the gap. The CDR3 DNA sequence: TGTGCCTGGAGCGCCAAGTCCGAGCAGTACTTC. Protein: CAWSAKSEQYF. Full variable domain (outside the CDR3, taken from reference TRBV30 and TRBJ2-7): SQTIHQWPATLVQPVGSPLSLECTVEGTSNPNLYWYRQAAGRGLQLLFYSVGIGQISSEVPQNLSASRPQDRQFILSSKKLLLSDSGFYLCAWSAKSEQYFGPGTRLTVT.

The chain couples TRBV5-1 to TRBJ2-3, with no clear D. Trimming removed 6 bases at V and 4 bases at J, with 15 bases between. This CDR3 spans 14 amino acids. Germline V gene sequence: CDR1 SGHRS, CDR2 YFSETQ. CDR3 in DNA: TGCGCCAGCAACCTGGCTGGCACTTCAGATACGCAGTATTTT. Residues: CASNLAGTSDTQYF.

This clone was seen once. This chain links TRBV30 with TRBJ1-6; 9 bases align to TRBD1. The CDR3 is made up of 16 amino acids. Per germline, CDR1 GTSNPN and CDR2 SVGIG (reference sequence). J was trimmed by 9 bases and V by 3 bases; bases with no gene match: 12. CDR3 protein: CAWRGDPGQGSSPLHF. In DNA form, the CDR3 reads TGTGCCTGGAGGGGGGACCCGGGACAGGGAAGTTCACCCCTCCACTTT.

V is TRBV7-3 and J is TRBJ2-2; the D is unclear. The germline V and J ends were trimmed by 4 bases and 2 bases, with 11 bases remaining between them. This CDR3 is 15 amino acids long. Per the germline V gene, CDR1 is SGHTA and CDR2 is FQGTGA. The CDR3 bases are TGTGCCAGCAGCTCCCTGGGTGCTAACACCGGGGAGCTGTTTTTT. Translated: CASSSLGANTGELFF. The complete variable domain, with remaining parts taken from reference TRBV7-3 and TRBJ2-2, reads GAGVSQTPSNKVTEKGKYVELRCDPISGHTALYWYRQSLGQGPEFLIYFQGTGAADDSGLPNDRFFAVRPEGSVSTLKIQRTERGDSAVYLCASSSLGANTGELFFGEGSRLTVL.

The chain has TRBV30 and TRBJ1-6, with D unclear. This CDR3 has 14 amino acids. The V and J ends lost 4 bases and 0 bases respectively, with 7 bases between them. The germline V gene has CDR1 GTSNPN and CDR2 SVGIG (reference sequence). As DNA, the CDR3 is TGTGCCTGGAACCCCAACTCCTATAATTCACCCCTCCACTTT. Translated: CAWNPNSYNSPLHF. The full variable domain, rest sourced from reference TRBV30 and TRBJ1-6, is SQTIHQWPATLVQPVGSPLSLECTVEGTSNPNLYWYRQAAGRGLQLLFYSVGIGQISSEVPQNLSASRPQDRQFILSSKKLLLSDSGFYLCAWNPNSYNSPLHFGNGTRLTVT.

J is TRBJ1-2 and V is TRBV6-5; unclear D gene. The V gene's germline CDR1 is MNHEY and CDR2 SVGAGI. The CDR3 contains 13 residues. V was clipped by 6 bases and J by 7 bases, with 15 bases between them. The CDR3 loop is CASSQSGPSGYTF. The CDR3 DNA reads TGTGCCAGCAGCCAGTCGGGCCCCAGTGGCTACACCTTC.

This rearrangement joins TRBV16 to TRBJ2-7, with TRBD2 as a possible D gene (6 bases). V was cut by 0 bases and J by 1 base, with 7 bases left in between. The CDR3 has 14 amino acids. Germline V CDR1 and CDR2: KGHSY, FQNENV. The CDR3 DNA is TGTGCCAGCAGCCAATCCAGCGGGTCCTACGAGCAGTACTTC. Amino acids: CASSQSSGSYEQYF. Looking up the rest from reference TRBV16 and TRBJ2-7 gives the full variable domain: GEEVAQTPKHLVRGEGQKAKLYCAPIKGHSYVFWYQQVLKNEFKFLISFQNENVFDETGMPKERFSAKCLPNSPCSLEIQATKLEDSAVYFCASSQSSGSYEQYFGPGTRLTVT.

The chain employs TRBV4-2 and TRBJ2-1; D tentatively fits TRBD1 or TRBD2 (5 bases each). V was shortened by 6 bases and J by 7 bases, with 13 bases between the two germline ends. The CDR3 contains 13 residues. Germline values: CDR1 LGHNA, CDR2 YNFKEQ. The CDR3 loop reads CASSPGPENEQFF. CDR3 sequence (DNA): TGTGCCAGCAGTCCGGGACCTGAGAATGAGCAGTTCTTC.

This clone occurred a few times. This same CDR3 is encoded by further DNA sequences in the sample. The V gene is TRBV29-1, the J gene TRBJ2-7; TRBD1 agrees at 7 bases. Trimming cost V 6 bases and J 1 base; bases outside gene matches: 0. The germline V gene has CDR1 SQVTM and CDR2 ANQGSEA. The CDR3 runs to 11 residues. Here the CDR3 reads CSVGQSYEQYF. The CDR3 region has the DNA TGCAGCGTGGGACAGTCCTACGAGCAGTACTTC.